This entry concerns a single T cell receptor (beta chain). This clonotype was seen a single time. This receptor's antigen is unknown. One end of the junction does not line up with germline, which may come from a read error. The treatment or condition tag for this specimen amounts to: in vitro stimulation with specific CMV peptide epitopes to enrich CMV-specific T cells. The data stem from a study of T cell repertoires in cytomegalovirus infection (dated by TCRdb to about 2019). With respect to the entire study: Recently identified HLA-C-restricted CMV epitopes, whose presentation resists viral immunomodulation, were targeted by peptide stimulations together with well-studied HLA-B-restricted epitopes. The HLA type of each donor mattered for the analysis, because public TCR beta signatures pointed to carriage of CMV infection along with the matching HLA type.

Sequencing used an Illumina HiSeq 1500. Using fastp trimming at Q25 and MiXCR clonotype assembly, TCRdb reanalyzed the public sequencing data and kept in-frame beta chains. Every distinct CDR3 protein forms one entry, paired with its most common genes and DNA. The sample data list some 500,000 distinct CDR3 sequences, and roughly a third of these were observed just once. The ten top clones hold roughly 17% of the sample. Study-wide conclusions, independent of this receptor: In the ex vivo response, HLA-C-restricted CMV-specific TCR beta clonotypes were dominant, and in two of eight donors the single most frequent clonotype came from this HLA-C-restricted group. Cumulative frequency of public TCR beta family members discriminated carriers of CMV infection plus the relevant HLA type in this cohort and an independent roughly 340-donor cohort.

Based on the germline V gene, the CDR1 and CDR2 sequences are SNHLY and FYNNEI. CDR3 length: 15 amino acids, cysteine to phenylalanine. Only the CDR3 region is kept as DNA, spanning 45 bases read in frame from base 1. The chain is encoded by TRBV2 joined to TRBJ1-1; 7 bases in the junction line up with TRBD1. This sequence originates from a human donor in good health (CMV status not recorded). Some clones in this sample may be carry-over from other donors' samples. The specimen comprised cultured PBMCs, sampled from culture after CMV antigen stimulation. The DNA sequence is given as TGTGACAGCAGTCGTCCGGGACAGAGGAACACTGAAGCTTTCTTT. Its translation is CDSSRPGQRNTEAFF.